Listed below are T cell receptor beta chains from one sample, sequenced in a study of early T cells in non-severe SARS-CoV-2 infection. Using its own MiXCR run on the 5' RACE reads, TCRdb lists one record per CDR3 protein. The table includes about 80,000 distinct CDR3 sequences, roughly 12% detected once. Sample: whole blood. These TCRs come from an adult who was a healthcare worker with PCR-confirmed SARS-CoV-2 infection or an uninfected control (not recorded which). CDR3s include the opening cysteine and the closing phenylalanine or tryptophan. The D gene is left open where the match is weak. Clone sizes are given selectively: once, few, many, or a class where the clone is expanded.

D	V	size	J	CDR3	DNA
TRBD2	TRBV5-1	few	TRBJ2-7	CASSLSGAAYEQYF	TGCGCCAGCAGCCTGAGCGGGGCCGCCTACGAGCAGTACTTC
TRBD2	TRBV5-1	few	TRBJ2-1	CASSTTSVLSYNEQFF	TGCGCCAGCAGCACGACTAGCGTTCTTTCCTACAATGAGCAGTTCTTC
NA	TRBV7-3	few	TRBJ2-6	CASSPGPTSGANVLTF	TGTGCCAGCAGCCCCGGCCCCACCTCTGGGGCCAACGTCCTGACTTTC
NA	TRBV29-1	NA	TRBJ1-1	CSVGGIGGTEAFF	TGCAGCGTTGGGGGTATTGGGGGCACTGAAGCTTTCTTT
NA	TRBV19	few	TRBJ2-1	CASTLAPSSYNEQFF	TGTGCCAGTACCCTAGCGCCTAGCTCCTACAATGAGCAGTTCTTC
NA	TRBV11-2	few	TRBJ1-1	CASSLRGHFNTEAFF	TGTGCCAGCAGCTTACGGGGACATTTTAACACTGAAGCTTTCTTT
NA	TRBV28	NA	TRBJ2-2	CLTGNTGELFF	TGTTTAACCGGTAACACCGGGGAGCTGTTTTTT
TRBD1	TRBV27	many	TRBJ1-5	CASTPYRGGNQPQHF	TGTGCCAGCACCCCCTACAGGGGTGGGAATCAGCCCCAGCATTTT
NA	TRBV29-1	few	TRBJ1-1	CSVEGYTDTEAFF	TGCAGCGTTGAAGGGTATACAGACACTGAAGCTTTCTTT
NA	TRBV7-9	NA	TRBJ1-1	CASSSDRYTEAFF	TGTGCCAGCAGCTCAGACAGGTACACTGAAGCTTTCTTT
TRBD1	TRBV7-9	few	TRBJ1-4	CASSSGQARIYEKLFF	TGTGCCAGCAGCTCCGGACAGGCGCGAATTTATGAAAAACTGTTTTTT
NA	TRBV6-5	NA	TRBJ2-5	CASSYGDEGSTQYF	TGTGCCAGCAGTTACGGGGACGAGGGATCCACCCAGTACTTC
NA	TRBV5-1	NA	TRBJ2-3	CASSLGNGGMVTDTQYF	TGCGCCAGCAGCTTGGGAAACGGCGGGATGGTAACAGATACGCAGTATTTT
TRBD2	TRBV14	few	TRBJ2-3	CASSTEGLASADTQYF	TGTGCCAGCAGCACCGAGGGACTAGCGTCTGCAGATACGCAGTATTTT
NA	TRBV28	few	TRBJ2-1	CASSYGAGSTYNEQFF	TGTGCCAGCAGTTATGGGGCAGGGTCGACCTACAATGAGCAGTTCTTC
NA	TRBV6-5	NA	TRBJ1-1	CASSYSKSPGLSAFF	TGTGCCAGCAGTTACTCGAAAAGCCCGGGGCTATCAGCTTTCTTT
NA	TRBV27	few	TRBJ1-3	CASSLSPYRNSGNTIYF	TGTGCCAGCAGTTTATCTCCCTATAGGAATTCTGGAAACACCATATATTTT
TRBD1	TRBV10-1	many	TRBJ2-2	CASSEGTVNTGELFF	TGCGCCAGCAGTGAGGGGACAGTGAACACCGGGGAGCTGTTTTTT
TRBD2	TRBV12-3/TRBV12-4	few	TRBJ2-2	CASRGGLENTGELFF	TGTGCCAGCAGGGGGGGACTAGAGAACACCGGGGAGCTGTTTTTT
NA	TRBV20-1	many	TRBJ2-1	CSARVTAGTQFEFF	TGCAGTGCTAGAGTCACCGCCGGGACACAGTTTGAGTTCTTC
TRBD2	TRBV25-1	NA	TRBJ2-7	CATGGGDEQYF	TGTGCCACCGGGGGGGGAGACGAGCAGTACTTC
NA	TRBV11-2	many	TRBJ1-1	CASSLAGMNTEAFF	TGTGCCAGCAGCTTAGCGGGAATGAACACTGAAGCTTTCTTT
TRBD2	TRBV5-1	NA	TRBJ2-6	CASSLTSGSSGANVLTF	TGCGCCAGCAGTCTGACTAGCGGAAGCTCTGGGGCCAACGTCCTGACTTTC
NA	TRBV9	many	TRBJ2-3	CASSLGGGTDTQYF	TGTGCCAGCAGCTTAGGAGGGGGCACAGATACGCAGTATTTT
TRBD1	TRBV20-1	many	TRBJ1-1	CSARDLTGVTEAFF	TGCAGTGCTAGAGATTTGACAGGGGTCACTGAAGCTTTCTTT
NA	TRBV7-3	few	TRBJ1-6	CASSSQGGWDSPLHF	TGTGCCAGCAGCTCCCAAGGAGGTTGGGATTCACCCCTCCACTTT
NA	TRBV7-7	few	TRBJ2-7	CASSLGGNSYEQYF	TGTGCCAGCAGCTTAGGGGGCAACTCCTACGAGCAGTACTTC
TRBD2	TRBV5-1	NA	TRBJ2-5	CASSEAGAGLETQYF	TGCGCCAGCAGCGAGGCGGGAGCTGGTCTAGAGACCCAGTACTTC
NA	TRBV11-2	many	TRBJ2-2	CASSLDTGQKNTGELFF	TGTGCCAGCAGCTTAGACACTGGACAGAAGAACACCGGGGAGCTGTTTTTT
NA	TRBV27	many	TRBJ2-7	CASRVGEGSEQYF	TGTGCCAGCAGGGTGGGCGAGGGGTCCGAGCAGTACTTC
TRBD1	TRBV2	NA	TRBJ2-1	CAIDYRGPHTMNEQFF	TGTGCCATAGACTACAGGGGGCCCCATACGATGAATGAGCAGTTCTTC
NA	TRBV4-1	NA	TRBJ2-1	CASSPRYNEQFF	TGCGCCAGCAGCCCTCGGTACAATGAGCAGTTCTTC
NA	TRBV11-3	NA	TRBJ2-2	CASSDGNTGELFF	TGTGCCAGCAGTGACGGGAACACCGGGGAGCTGTTTTTT
NA	TRBV4-1	many	TRBJ2-7	CASSQGLDYEQYF	TGCGCCAGCAGCCAAGGACTAGACTACGAGCAGTACTTC
NA	TRBV13	many	TRBJ2-1	CASSYSVSGLGDNEQFF	TGTGCCAGCAGCTACTCAGTCTCGGGACTGGGTGACAATGAGCAGTTCTTC
NA	TRBV7-9	many	TRBJ1-5	CASSLGQPGNQPQHF	TGTGCCAGCAGCCTAGGACAGCCCGGCAATCAGCCCCAGCATTTT
TRBD2	TRBV20-1	many	TRBJ2-1	CSARVWPAGDEQFF	TGCAGTGCTAGAGTTTGGCCAGCGGGAGATGAGCAGTTCTTC
NA	TRBV21-1	NA	TRBJ2-2	CASSKGRDTGELFF	TGTGCCAGCAGCAAGGGGCGGGACACCGGGGAGCTTTTTTTT
NA	TRBV3-1	few	TRBJ1-6	CASSQKTQGRPGSPLHF	TGTGCCAGCAGCCAGAAGACCCAGGGCAGGCCAGGCTCACCCCTCCACTTT
NA	TRBV4-2	many	TRBJ2-1	CASSQDQGKAREFF	TGTGCCAGCAGCCAAGATCAAGGAAAGGCTAGGGAGTTCTTC
NA	TRBV3-1	many	TRBJ2-4	CASSQEWLAKNIQYF	TGTGCCAGCAGCCAAGAATGGCTCGCCAAAAACATTCAGTACTTC
NA	TRBV20-1	few	TRBJ2-3	CSARDGGGTVTSTDTQYF	TGCAGTGCTAGAGATGGCGGCGGGACAGTTACTAGCACAGATACGCAGTATTTT